The 9 T cell receptor beta chains reported below all come from one sample, sequenced in a study of CD8+CD57+ T cells in acquired aplastic anemia. The patients chosen for sequencing had shown expansion of CD8+CD57+ cells (detected by flow cytometry). Genomic DNA, serving as template, underwent TCR beta VDJ and CDR3 profiling. Via MiXCR, TCRdb re-called the reads, giving one row per CDR3 protein. The sample holds hundreds of thousands of distinct CDR3 sequences, about a third seen once. Sequencing input: sorted CD4+, CD8+, or CD8+CD57+ T cells (not recorded which) from PBMCs. The source is a human donor with aplastic anemia.

There are many counts of this clonotype. The rearrangement joins TRBV10-3 to TRBJ2-7, with 11 positions matching TRBD1. The junction had 5 bases not matched to a gene; V was cut back by 4 bases and J by 3 bases. The CDR3 is 15 residues long. Germline V gives CDR1 ENHRY, CDR2 SYGVKD. CDR3 region: CAISGTGGVLYEQYF. CDR3 coding DNA: TGTGCCATCAGTGGGACAGGGGGCGTGCTCTACGAGCAGTACTTC.

V and J are TRBV7-2 and TRBJ1-6; 7 positions match TRBD1. Germline CDR1 and CDR2: SGHTA and FQGNSA. The junction had 8 bases not matched to a gene; V was cut back by 4 bases and J by 8 bases. The CDR3 spans 15 residues. CDR3 amino acids: CASSSPTGRHSPLHF. The CDR3 nucleotides are TGTGCCAGCAGCTCACCGACAGGGCGGCATTCACCCCTCCACTTT.

This chain uses TRBV5-6 with TRBJ1-2; D gene ambiguous. V was pared by 4 bases and J by 7 bases, with 14 bases between. Germline-derived CDR1 and CDR2 are SGHDT and YYEEEE. The CDR3 totals 13 residues. This chain's CDR3 is CASSPGPGSGYTF. The CDR3 DNA is TGTGCCAGCAGCCCCGGGCCCGGGAGTGGCTACACCTTC.

This clonotype has at least ten counts. At one end, the junction sequence differs from germline, possibly due to a read error. The chain carries TRBV7-6 and TRBJ2-7; 8 bases align to TRBD2. There are 16 residues in the CDR3. Looked up from germline, CDR1 is SGHVS and CDR2 is FNYEAQ. Here the CDR3 reads CASSLVSGLGSSEQYF. The CDR3 nucleotides read TGTGCCAGCAGCTTAGTTTCGGGACTAGGCTCCTCCGAGCAGTACTTC. The full variable domain, with the rest looked up from reference TRBV7-6 and TRBJ2-7, is GAGVSQSPRYKVTKRGQDVALRCDPISGHVSLYWYRQALGQGPEFLTYFNYEAQQDKSGLPNDRFSAERPEGSISTLTIQRTEQRDSAMYRCASSLVSGLGSSEQYFGPGTRLTVT.

As concerns this clonotype: A single base separates this from a much larger clone, so it may be a read error. The chain links TRBV7-9 to TRBJ1-3; D gene ambiguous. There are 12 residues in the CDR3. Germline V gene sequence: CDR1 SEHNR, CDR2 FQNEAQ (reference sequence). For the CDR3, the DNA is TGTGCCGGCAGCTTAGCCCCGGGTACCATATATTTT. This sequence encodes CAGSLAPGTIYF.

This clonotype was observed a few times. CDR3 region: CASSSPGSPEAFF. The DNA of the CDR3 is TGTGCCAGCAGCTCCCCCGGGAGCCCTGAAGCTTTCTTT. The V call is TRBV9, the J call TRBJ1-1; D ambiguous. V lost 4 bases to trimming and J lost 6 bases, with 13 bases between them. Germline V lookup: CDR1 SGDLS, CDR2 YYNGEE. The CDR3 contains 13 residues.

With regard to this clonotype: This CDR3 fails to terminate in the conserved phenylalanine or tryptophan, so it likely reflects a read error. The DNA is omitted, as the CDR3 cannot be located on it reliably, and the CDR3 follows TCRdb's listing. This chain connects TRBV10-3 to TRBJ1-3; no check of the table's D call, TRBD1, against the DNA was made. A total of 9 residues make up the CDR3, ends included. Germline V gene sequence: CDR1 ENHRY, CDR2 SYGVKD. CDR3 sequence reads: CASRGDSNT.

J is TRBJ2-7 and V is TRBV6-5; D may be TRBD1 (5 bases). Looked up from germline, CDR1 is MNHEY and CDR2 is SVGAGI. V lost 3 bases to trimming and J lost 6 bases, with 9 bases between them. CDR3 size: 12 residues. The CDR3 is CASSYVRGEQYF. DNA of the CDR3: TGTGCCAGCAGTTATGTAAGGGGCGAGCAGTACTTC.

V usage is TRBV6-1 and J usage is TRBJ1-5, with D possibly TRBD1 on 6 matching bases. Per germline, CDR1 MNHNS and CDR2 SASEGT. This CDR3 is built from 13 residues. V was clipped by 8 bases and J by 4 bases, with 12 bases between them. For the CDR3, the DNA is TGTGCCAGCCGGGATCAGGGGAATCAGCCCCAGCATTTT. As protein: CASRDQGNQPQHF.